These 6 T cell receptor beta chains were sequenced from one sample in a study of T cell responses to AZD1222 COVID-19 vaccine. Clones were sequenced by immunoSEQ multiplex PCR, and TCRdb holds only the in-frame ones, with some missing. The profile covers about 150,000 clones, with about 92% appearing a single time and 2.5% to 4% taken by the ten largest. Sequencing used peripheral blood, obtained 28 days after the second AZD1222 dose. These receptors were taken from an adult who received the AZD1222 COVID-19 vaccine.

The chain employs TRBV30 and TRBJ1-2; D is possibly TRBD1 (5 bases). The germline V gene encodes CDR1 GTSNPN and CDR2 SVGIG (reference sequence). This CDR3 has 13 amino acids. V lost 1 base to trimming and J lost 7 bases, with 13 bases between them. The CDR3 sequence is CAWSARGMSGYTF. CDR3 sequence (DNA): TGTGCCTGGAGTGCGCGGGGGATGAGTGGCTACACCTTC. Variable domain in full (rest from reference TRBV30 and TRBJ1-2): SQTIHQWPATLVQPVGSPLSLECTVEGTSNPNLYWYRQAAGRGLQLLFYSVGIGQISSEVPQNLSASRPQDRQFILSSKKLLLSDSGFYLCAWSARGMSGYTFGSGTRLTVV.

This rearrangement joins TRBV12-3 or TRBV12-4 to TRBJ2-1, with D possibly TRBD2 on 5 matching bases. V gave up 5 bases and J gave up 4 bases, with 9 bases separating them. The CDR3 totals 13 residues. The chain's CDR3 is CASSGSGYNEQFF. The CDR3, as DNA: TGTGCCAGCAGTGGTTCGGGGTACAATGAGCAGTTCTTC.

This chain connects TRBV9 to TRBJ1-6; the match to TRBD1 covers 10 bases. The CDR3 spans 15 residues. The V gene's germline CDR1 is SGDLS and CDR2 YYNGEE. Trimming took 5 bases from V and 9 from J; bases not matched to a gene: 8. The CDR3 protein is CASSPWDRGSSPLHF. The CDR3 DNA reads as TGTGCCAGCAGTCCTTGGGACAGGGGTTCTTCACCCCTCCACTTT.

The rearrangement links TRBV30 to TRBJ1-5; D may be TRBD1 (6 bases). CDR3 length: 13 amino acids. Looked up from germline, CDR1 is GTSNPN and CDR2 is SVGIG (reference sequence). Trimming removed 0 bases from V and 6 bases from J, with 9 bases in between. CDR3 in amino acids: CAWSVQGSQPQHF. Written as DNA, the CDR3 is TGTGCCTGGAGTGTACAGGGAAGTCAGCCCCAGCATTTT. Variable domain in full (rest from reference TRBV30 and TRBJ1-5): SQTIHQWPATLVQPVGSPLSLECTVEGTSNPNLYWYRQAAGRGLQLLFYSVGIGQISSEVPQNLSASRPQDRQFILSSKKLLLSDSGFYLCAWSVQGSQPQHFGDGTRLSIL.

This clone was counted once. The chain carries TRBV30 and TRBJ1-6; 7 nucleotides line up with TRBD1. CDR3 length: 14 amino acids. The V gene end was trimmed by 6 bases and the J gene end by 5 bases; junction bases not matched to a gene: 7. The germline gives CDR1 GTSNPN, CDR2 SVGIG (reference sequence). The CDR3 here is CACQQGTHNSPLHF. The CDR3 DNA sequence: TGTGCCTGCCAACAGGGGACACATAATTCACCCCTCCACTTT.

The rearrangement uses TRBV6-5 and TRBJ2-3; D remains unclear. Germline CDR1 is MNHEY and CDR2 is SVGAGI. The CDR3 spans 13 residues. Trimming took 4 bases from V and 4 from J, leaving 9 bases between them. The CDR3 reads CASSSYGSDTQYF. The CDR3 DNA sequence: TGTGCCAGCAGTTCCTATGGGTCAGATACGCAGTATTTT.